The clone carrying this TCR beta chain occurred once. The antigen is unknown. This specimen belongs to a study of tumor-infiltrating lymphocytes in primary liver carcinoma. The overall study: The study enrolled male and female patients aged 30 to 69 years.

Blood RNA was derived from unsorted whole blood, and germline DNA was extracted too. Making TCR beta cDNA involved around 520 ng total RNA and a constant-region primer. Three-round nested multiplex PCR performed with slightly modified ARM-PCR produced the TCR beta libraries. It was with TRBV1-TRBV30 forward primers and a C-beta reverse primer that the first two PCR rounds were run, at roughly 9 cycles each. TCRdb reprocessed the multiplex PCR reads with MiXCR, giving one entry per CDR3 protein. The sample has fewer than 350,000 distinct CDR3 sequences, almost 65% seen once. The junction had 8 bases not matched to a gene; V was cut back by 6 bases and J by 6 bases. The CDR3 extends over 16 amino acids. CDR1 is SGHTA, CDR2 FQGTGA, per germline. Overall study findings and caveats: Bulk unsorted samples prevented comparison of CD4+ and CD8+ repertoires. Compared with tumor region pairs, tumor-adjacent and tumor-blood pairs overlapped less. Blood fell significantly below tumors in its top-250-clone fraction (p = 0.039).

The receptor comes from a man aged 40-49 years with primary liver carcinoma and hepatitis B virus infection. Sequencing was carried out using peripheral blood. The chain has TRBV7-3 and TRBJ2-1; 13 bases fit TRBD2. CDR3 sequence reads: CASRSGLAGALNEQFF. CDR3 nucleotide sequence: TGTGCCAGCAGAAGTGGACTAGCGGGAGCTCTCAATGAGCAGTTCTTC.